The 11 T cell receptor beta chains reported below all come from one sample, sequenced in a study of shared clonotypes between healthy human individuals. CD45RO negativity and positive selection for CCR7 defined naive CD8 cells, a population that excluded terminally differentiated effector memory CD45RA+ cells. Clones were sequenced by immunoSEQ multiplex PCR, and TCRdb holds only the in-frame ones, with some missing. The table includes about 800,000 clones, 90% to 97% detected once. The sequencing sample was made of naive CD8+ T cells sorted from blood. The receptors here all came from a man younger than 40 in good health.

V gene TRBV9 combines with J gene TRBJ2-2; D is possibly TRBD1 or TRBD2 (5 bases each). The CDR3 loop spans 13 amino acids. Looked up from germline, CDR1 is SGDLS and CDR2 is YYNGEE. The V gene lost 6 bases and the J gene lost 5 bases, with 11 bases spanning the gap. DNA of the CDR3: TGTGCCAGCAATACGGGACGGACCGGGGAGCTGTTTTTT. It translates to CASNTGRTGELFF.

The genes are TRBV9 and TRBJ2-7; no clear D gene. Trimming stripped 4 bases from V and 4 bases from J, with 12 bases between. This CDR3 has 13 amino acids. Germline assignment: CDR1 SGDLS and CDR2 YYNGEE. CDR3 sequence reads: CASSTRLGYEQYF. The CDR3 nucleotides read TGTGCCAGCAGCACCCGACTTGGTTACGAGCAGTACTTC. Using reference TRBV9 and TRBJ2-7 for the parts outside the CDR3, the full variable domain is DSGVTQTPKHLITATGQRVTLRCSPRSGDLSVYWYQQSLDQGLQFLIQYYNGEERAKGNILERFSAQQFPDLHSELNLSSLELGDSALYFCASSTRLGYEQYFGPGTRLTVT.

The gene calls are TRBV6-5 and TRBJ2-2; no definite D call. The CDR3 extends over 14 amino acids. The germline gives CDR1 MNHEY, CDR2 SVGAGI. V was trimmed by 0 bases and J by 6 bases, leaving 8 bases between them. The CDR3 reads CASSYSGPAGELFF. CDR3 DNA sequence: TGTGCCAGCAGTTACTCCGGGCCGGCCGGGGAGCTGTTTTTT.

The CDR3 is CATAGGTDTQYF. The CDR3 DNA reads TGTGCCACTGCTGGGGGGACAGATACGCAGTATTTT. This sequence joins TRBV2 and TRBJ2-3; possible D gene TRBD2, 6 bases. From germline, CDR1 is SNHLY and CDR2 FYNNEI. This CDR3 is built from 12 residues. Trimming took 10 bases from V and 3 from J, leaving 11 bases between them.

The V gene is TRBV7-6, the J gene TRBJ1-1; D remains ambiguous. CDR1 SGHVS and CDR2 FNYEAQ come from the germline V gene. This CDR3 has 14 amino acids. The V gene lost 5 bases and the J gene lost 0 bases, with 10 bases spanning the gap. For the CDR3, the DNA is TGTGCCAGCAGCCCCCCCGGTTTGAACACTGAAGCTTTCTTT. Its protein is CASSPPGLNTEAFF.

The rearrangement uses TRBV2 and TRBJ2-7, with D perhaps TRBD2 (5 bases). Germline loops: CDR1 SNHLY, CDR2 FYNNEI. The V and J ends lost 6 bases and 3 bases respectively, with 12 bases between them. The length of the CDR3 is 13 residues. CDR3 DNA: TGTGCCAGCAGGGGGAGACTATTCTACGAGCAGTACTTC. It translates to CASRGRLFYEQYF.

The chain joins TRBV6-1 to TRBJ1-1; D ambiguous. The CDR3 is 14 residues long. The V end was cut by 2 bases, the J end by 5 bases, with 12 bases between. Germline assignment: CDR1 MNHNS and CDR2 SASEGT. This CDR3 reads CASSEWPLGTEAFF. The CDR3 coding sequence is TGTGCCAGCAGTGAATGGCCCCTGGGGACTGAAGCTTTCTTT.

This chain uses TRBV4-2 with TRBJ2-7, with a tentative D call TRBD2 (5 bases). V was pared by 0 bases and J by 0 bases, with 9 bases between. This CDR3 spans 15 amino acids. CDR1 LGHNA and CDR2 YNFKEQ come from the germline V gene. As DNA, the CDR3 is TGTGCCAGCAGCCAAGACCCCGGACTCTCCTACGAGCAGTACTTC. Translated, it gives CASSQDPGLSYEQYF.

The chain has TRBV15 and TRBJ2-7; D is unclear. V lost 6 bases and J lost 0, with 6 bases in between. This CDR3 contains 12 residues. Germline V lookup: CDR1 LNHNV, CDR2 YYDKDF (reference sequence). CDR3 protein: CATRGNSYEQYF. The CDR3 bases are TGTGCCACCAGGGGAAACTCCTACGAGCAGTACTTC.

J is TRBJ2-1 and V is TRBV5-1; 7 bases line up with TRBD1. Trimming cost V 4 bases and J 13 bases; bases outside gene matches: 11. The germline CDR1 and CDR2 sequences are SGHRS and YFSETQ. There are 13 residues in the CDR3. CDR3 sequence: CASSPPDRDFQFF. The CDR3 coding sequence is TGCGCCAGCAGCCCCCCCGACAGGGATTTTCAGTTCTTC. The whole variable domain, remainder taken from reference TRBV5-1 and TRBJ2-1, is KAGVTQTPRYLIKTRGQQVTLSCSPISGHRSVSWYQQTPGQGLQFLFEYFSETQRNKGNFPGRFSGRQFSNSRSEMNVSTLELGDSALYLCASSPPDRDFQFFGPGTRLTVL.

The chain uses TRBV5-1 and TRBJ2-3; D remains ambiguous. The CDR3 length is 15 residues. Germline V CDR1 and CDR2: SGHRS, YFSETQ. Trimming pared 7 bases from V and 3 bases from J, leaving 18 bases between. CDR3 amino acids: CASAYYPSSTDTQYF. The CDR3 region has the DNA TGCGCCAGCGCTTATTACCCCTCGAGTACAGATACGCAGTATTTT.